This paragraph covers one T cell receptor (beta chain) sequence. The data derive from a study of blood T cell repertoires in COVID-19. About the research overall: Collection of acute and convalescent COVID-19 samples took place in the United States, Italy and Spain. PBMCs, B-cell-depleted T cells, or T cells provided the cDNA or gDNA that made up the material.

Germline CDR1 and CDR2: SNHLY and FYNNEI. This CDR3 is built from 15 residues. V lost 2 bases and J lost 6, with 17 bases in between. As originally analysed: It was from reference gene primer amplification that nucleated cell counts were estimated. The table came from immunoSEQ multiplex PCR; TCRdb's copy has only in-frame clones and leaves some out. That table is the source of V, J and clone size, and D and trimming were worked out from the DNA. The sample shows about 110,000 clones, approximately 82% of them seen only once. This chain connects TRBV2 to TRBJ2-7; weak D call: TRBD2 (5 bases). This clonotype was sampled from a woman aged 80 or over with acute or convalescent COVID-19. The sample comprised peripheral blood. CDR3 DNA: TGTGCCAGCAGTGAATTGCCTAGCAGCAAGGGCGAGCAGTACTTC. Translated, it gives CASSELPSSKGEQYF. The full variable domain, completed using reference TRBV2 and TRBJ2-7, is EPEVTQTPSHQVTQMGQEVILRCVPISNHLYFYWYRQILGQKVEFLVSFYNNEISEKSEIFDDQFSVERPDGSNFTLKIRSTKLEDSAMYFCASSELPSSKGEQYFGPGTRLTVT.